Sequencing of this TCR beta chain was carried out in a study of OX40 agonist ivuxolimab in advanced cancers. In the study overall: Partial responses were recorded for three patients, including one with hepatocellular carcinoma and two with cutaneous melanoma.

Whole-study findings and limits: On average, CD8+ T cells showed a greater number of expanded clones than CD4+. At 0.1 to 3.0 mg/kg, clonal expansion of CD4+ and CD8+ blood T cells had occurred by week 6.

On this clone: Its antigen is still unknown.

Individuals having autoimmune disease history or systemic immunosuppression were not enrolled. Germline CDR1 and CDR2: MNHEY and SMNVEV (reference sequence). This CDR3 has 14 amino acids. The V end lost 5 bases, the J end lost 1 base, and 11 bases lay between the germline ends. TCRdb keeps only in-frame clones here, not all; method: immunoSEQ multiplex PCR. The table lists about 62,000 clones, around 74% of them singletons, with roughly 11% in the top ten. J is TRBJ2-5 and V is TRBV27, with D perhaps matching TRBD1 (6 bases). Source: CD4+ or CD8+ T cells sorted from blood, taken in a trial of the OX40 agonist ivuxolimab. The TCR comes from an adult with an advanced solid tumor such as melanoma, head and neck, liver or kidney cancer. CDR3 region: CASSPRTAQETQYF. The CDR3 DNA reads TGTGCCAGCAGTCCAAGGACAGCCCAAGAGACCCAGTACTTC.